The next 7 T cell receptor beta chains were all read from a single sample in a study of cytomegalovirus exposure and HLA in healthy donors. The study ran its PCR with 60 Vbeta and 13 Jbeta primers. TCRdb keeps only in-frame clones here, not all; method: immunoSEQ multiplex PCR. The sample totals about 130,000 clones. Material: PBMCs. These receptor sequences come from a woman aged 55 to 70 in good health and CMV-seronegative.

The rearrangement links TRBV5-1 to TRBJ1-2; D unresolved. The CDR3 loop spans 12 amino acids. V was shortened by 1 base and J by 4 bases, with 5 bases between the two germline ends. Germline-derived CDR1 and CDR2 are SGHRS and YFSETQ. Here the CDR3 DNA reads TGCGCCAGCAGCTTGTCGGGCTATGGCTACACCTTC. Translating it yields CASSLSGYGYTF.

This clone registers large by frequency. The chain is built from TRBV6-1 and TRBJ1-4; the match to TRBD1 covers 10 bases. The CDR3 spans 16 residues. CDR1 is MNHNS, CDR2 SASEGT, per germline. V lost 2 bases to trimming and J lost 7 bases; unmatched junction nucleotides: 7. The CDR3 sequence: CASSEFPGQGFEKLFF. The CDR3, as DNA: TGTGCCAGCAGTGAATTTCCGGGACAGGGGTTTGAAAAACTGTTTTTT.

This rearrangement joins TRBV2 to TRBJ2-1; D ambiguous. Germline V gene sequence: CDR1 SNHLY, CDR2 FYNNEI. The CDR3 covers 13 residues. The germline V and J ends were trimmed by 2 bases and 6 bases, with 8 bases remaining between them. The CDR3 spells CASSERALNEQFF. The CDR3 nucleotides are TGTGCCAGCAGTGAAAGAGCTCTCAATGAGCAGTTCTTC.

The rearrangement uses TRBV11-2 and TRBJ2-1; 9 nucleotides line up with TRBD2. The length of the CDR3 is 15 residues. In germline, CDR1 is SGHAT, CDR2 FQNNGV. Germline trimming cut 4 bases from V and 6 bases from J; bases unmatched to any gene: 7. For the CDR3, the DNA is TGTGCCAGCAGCTCCGCGGGACTAGCATCCAATGAGCAGTTCTTC. Translation: CASSSAGLASNEQFF.

The chain joins TRBV7-8 to TRBJ2-3; tentatively, D is TRBD1 (6 bases). Germline V gene sequence: CDR1 SGHVS, CDR2 FQNEAQ. Between the trimmed V and J ends, which lost 4 bases and 0 bases, there was a span of 14 bases. This CDR3 contains 16 residues. CDR3 in amino acids: CASSSRTVLSTDTQYF. As DNA, the CDR3 is TGTGCCAGCAGCTCCAGGACAGTCCTTAGCACAGATACGCAGTATTTT.

As DNA, the CDR3 is TGTGCCAGCAGTTACTCTGGACTGCAAGATACGCAGTATTTT. Its translation is CASSYSGLQDTQYF. The gene calls are TRBV6-5 and TRBJ2-3; a possible D gene is TRBD2 (5 bases). In germline, CDR1 is MNHEY, CDR2 SVGAGI. The CDR3 totals 14 residues. Trimming stripped 0 bases from V and 5 bases from J, with 9 bases between.

The rearrangement joins TRBV30 to TRBJ1-4, with 10 bases matching TRBD1. Per the germline V gene, CDR1 is GTSNPN and CDR2 is SVGIG (reference sequence). This CDR3 has 18 residues. V trimming: 1 base; J trimming: 2 bases; junction bases outside the gene matches: 10. Here the CDR3 reads CAWSGWGQGMSTNEKLFF. CDR3 DNA sequence: TGTGCCTGGAGTGGTTGGGGACAGGGGATGTCGACTAATGAAAAACTGTTTTTT.